The T cell receptor beta chain under discussion was sequenced for a study of human T cells and chemical hapten exposure. TCRdb itself ran the RACE reads through MiXCR, one entry per CDR3 protein. The sample consists of approximately 320,000 distinct CDR3 sequences, 5.5% of them appearing once. Indicated time point: pre-sensitization, week 0. Treatment indicated: therapeutic diphenylcyclopropenone sensitization with weekly scalp DPC. Only a few counts were recorded for this clonotype. The V gene end was trimmed by 2 bases and the J gene end by 1 base; junction bases not matched to a gene: 3. There are 15 residues in the CDR3. CDR1 is MNHNS, CDR2 SASEGT, per germline.

The genes are TRBV6-1 and TRBJ1-1; 8 bases map to TRBD1. The sequencing used whole blood, collected in connection with sensitization to the hapten diphenylcyclopropenone (DPC). This clonotype was obtained from a woman younger than 35 with alopecia areata. Some clones in this sample may be carry-over from other donors' samples. The CDR3 bases are TGTGCCAGCAGTGAACGTGACAGGGGGAACACTGAAGCTTTCTTT. Its protein is CASSERDRGNTEAFF.